This TCR beta chain was observed in a study of shared clonotypes between healthy human individuals. An even split of each subset's genomic DNA across several immunoSEQ plates was performed. Using immunoSEQ multiplex PCR, the repertoire was profiled, and TCRdb retains in-frame clones only, with some absent. The repertoire consists of about 2.4 million clones, with 93% occurring once and the leading ten covering 0.36%. The CDR3 totals 14 residues. Germline values: CDR1 KGHSH, CDR2 LQKENI. Trimming left V 6 bases short and J 3 bases short, with 15 bases between. Overall study results and limits: Naive subsets, compared against memory subsets, generally had larger estimated richness values. What limited the represented genetic and exposure-history diversity was the small number of donors.

To note about this clone: The antigen remains unidentified.

Healthy adults negative for HIV, lacking recent acute infections or vaccinations, served as donors. This TCR was recovered from a man aged 18-30 years in good health. Some clones in this sample may be carry-over from other donors' samples. V usage is TRBV18 and J usage is TRBJ2-7; D is perhaps TRBD2 (5 bases). Material for sequencing was naive CD4+ T cells from PBMCs. The subset was: CD45RA+ positively selected. Here the CDR3 DNA reads TGTGCCAGCTCTACTAACTCTGCGGGCTACGAGCAGTACTTC. Its translation: CASSTNSAGYEQYF.